This TCR beta chain appears in the sequencing data of a study of cytomegalovirus exposure and HLA in healthy donors (dated by TCRdb to 2016 to 2017). General notes on the study: According to a later analysis, the 100 to 150 validation repertoires were produced on the same platform as the approximately 600 repertoires of the first cohort. The study aimed to test whether signatures of past pathogen exposure could be identified by cataloging public T cell receptors. A separate validation cohort of about 110 different subjects was used in addition to the approximately 670-subject first cohort. High-throughput TCR immunosequencing, statistical association of individual TCRs with disease status, and machine learning were combined to predict cytomegalovirus infection status.

The germline V gene specifies MNHNS as CDR1 and SASEGT as CDR2. Relative to germline, V is missing 7 bases and J is missing 8 bases, with 8 bases of the junction outside any gene match. The CDR3 numbers 14 residues from cysteine through phenylalanine. Just the 42-base CDR3 DNA is kept, in frame starting at base 1. Library prep was done by the immunoSEQ multiplex PCR assay. As for the original processing: A statistical classification framework was built to diagnose cytomegalovirus status from the catalog of TCR beta chain sequences. Not all clones reach the TCRdb copy of this immuneACCESS table, which keeps in-frame sequences only. Checked studies attribute under half of the gap to unresolved V genes and leave the rest unexplained. The DNA was the basis for D and trimming; V, J and clone size are from that table. This sample gives about 63,000 clones in total; roughly 90% of them show up just once. The ten largest account for 0.95% to 1.5% of the sample.

About this clone itself: There is no known antigen for this receptor. Qualities for individual bases were not recorded, and no much larger clone is one base off.

Summary of the overall study and its limitations: A total of 150 to 200 TCR beta chains were listed by the study as associated with cytomegalovirus. A later analysis found that TCRs clustered in the first cohort also tended to co-occur in the roughly 120 validation repertoires, with 94% of cluster scores above 0. It was suggested by the authors that the approach could potentially be generalized to other disease states and immunological phenotypes. A few of the identified cytomegalovirus-associated TCR beta chains were confirmed in vitro to be specific for cytomegalovirus antigens. Most TCR sequences were seen in very few donors, while some public TCRs were found in many individuals. A later analysis lacked HLA typing for the validation cohort, so it scored co-occurrence in that cohort across all 120 repertoires. The classifier was reported to diagnose cytomegalovirus status with high specificity and sensitivity in both the original cohort and the validation cohort.

Separate from the approximately 700-subject first cohort, the validation cohort of roughly 110 subjects was the group to which the donors belonged. The clonotype originates from a woman aged 18-30 years in good health and CMV-seronegative. Sequencing was performed on PBMCs. The chain uses TRBV6-1 and TRBJ1-4, and TRBD1 matches 9 of the central bases. CDR3 loop: CASNSGTGMEKLFF. The DNA sequence is given as TGTGCCAGCAATTCCGGGACAGGGATGGAAAAACTGTTTTTT.